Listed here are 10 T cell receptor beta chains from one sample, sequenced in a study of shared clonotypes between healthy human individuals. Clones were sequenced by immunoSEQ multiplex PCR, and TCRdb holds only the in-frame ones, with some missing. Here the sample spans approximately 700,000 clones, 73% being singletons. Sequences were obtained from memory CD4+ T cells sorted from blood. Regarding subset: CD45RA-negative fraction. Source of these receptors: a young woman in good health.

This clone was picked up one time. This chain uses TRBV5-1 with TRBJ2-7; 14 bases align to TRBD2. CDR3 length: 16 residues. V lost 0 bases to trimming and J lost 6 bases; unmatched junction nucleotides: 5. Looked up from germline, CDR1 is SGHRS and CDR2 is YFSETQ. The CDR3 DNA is TGCGCCAGCAGCTTGGCCGGGGGACTAGCGGGAGTCGAGCAGTACTTC. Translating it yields CASSLAGGLAGVEQYF.

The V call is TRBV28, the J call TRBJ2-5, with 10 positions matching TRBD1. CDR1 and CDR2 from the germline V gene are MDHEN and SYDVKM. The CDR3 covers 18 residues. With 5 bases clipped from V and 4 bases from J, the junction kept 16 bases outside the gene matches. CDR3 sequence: CASSPRGTGVRLGETQYF. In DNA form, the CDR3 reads TGTGCCAGCAGTCCACGCGGGACAGGGGTTCGGCTAGGAGAGACCCAGTACTTC.

This chain's CDR3 is CSVGRGNNEKLFF. The CDR3, as DNA: TGCAGCGTTGGACGGGGGAATAATGAAAAACTGTTTTTT. The rearrangement uses TRBV29-1 and TRBJ1-4, with D possibly TRBD1 on 5 matching bases. The CDR3 covers 13 residues. Trimming left V 4 bases short and J 4 bases short, with 10 bases between. Germline CDR1 is SQVTM and CDR2 is ANQGSEA.

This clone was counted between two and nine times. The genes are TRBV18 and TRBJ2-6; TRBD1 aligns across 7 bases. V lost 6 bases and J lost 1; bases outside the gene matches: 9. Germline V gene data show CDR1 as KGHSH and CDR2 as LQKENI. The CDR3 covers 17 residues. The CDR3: CASSPTGIGSGANVLTF. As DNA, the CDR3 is TGTGCCAGCTCCCCGACAGGGATCGGATCTGGGGCCAACGTCCTGACTTTC.

CDR3 amino acids: CASSSISGQETQYF. CDR3 sequence (DNA): TGTGCCAGCAGCTCCATTAGCGGCCAAGAGACCCAGTACTTC. The chain combines TRBV11-2 with TRBJ2-5, with TRBD2 as a possible D gene (6 bases). The CDR3 consists of 14 residues. V shed 4 bases and J shed 1 base, with 10 bases lying between them. In germline, CDR1 is SGHAT, CDR2 FQNNGV. Combining the CDR3 with reference TRBV11-2 and TRBJ2-5 gives the whole variable domain EAGVAQSPRYKIIEKRQSVAFWCNPISGHATLYWYQQILGQGPKLLIQFQNNGVVDDSQLPKDRFSAERLKGVDSTLKIQPAKLEDSAVYLCASSSISGQETQYFGPGTRLLVL.

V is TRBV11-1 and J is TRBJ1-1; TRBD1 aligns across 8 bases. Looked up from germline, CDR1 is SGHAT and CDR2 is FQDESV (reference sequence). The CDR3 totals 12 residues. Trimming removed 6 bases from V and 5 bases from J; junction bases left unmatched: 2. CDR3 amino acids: CASRRQGTEAFF. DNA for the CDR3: TGTGCCAGCAGACGACAGGGGACTGAAGCTTTCTTT.

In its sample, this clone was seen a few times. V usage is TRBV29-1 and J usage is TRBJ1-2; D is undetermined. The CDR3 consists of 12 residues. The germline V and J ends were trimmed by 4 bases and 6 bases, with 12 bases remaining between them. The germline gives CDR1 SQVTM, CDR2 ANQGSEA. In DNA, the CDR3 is TGCAGCGTTGGATTGGCGTACCATGGCTACACCTTC. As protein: CSVGLAYHGYTF.

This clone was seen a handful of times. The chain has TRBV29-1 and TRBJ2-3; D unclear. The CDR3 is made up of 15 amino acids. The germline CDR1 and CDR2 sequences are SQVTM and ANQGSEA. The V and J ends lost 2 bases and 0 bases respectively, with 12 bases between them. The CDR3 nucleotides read TGCAGCGTTGAAACTGGGAAAACTAGCACAGATACGCAGTATTTT. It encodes CSVETGKTSTDTQYF.

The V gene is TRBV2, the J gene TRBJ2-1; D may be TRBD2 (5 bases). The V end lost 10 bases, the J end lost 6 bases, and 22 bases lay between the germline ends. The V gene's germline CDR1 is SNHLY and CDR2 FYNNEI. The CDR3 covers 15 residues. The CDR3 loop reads CATLRRLVNGNEQFF. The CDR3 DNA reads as TGTGCCACCCTAAGGAGGCTAGTAAATGGCAATGAGCAGTTCTTC.

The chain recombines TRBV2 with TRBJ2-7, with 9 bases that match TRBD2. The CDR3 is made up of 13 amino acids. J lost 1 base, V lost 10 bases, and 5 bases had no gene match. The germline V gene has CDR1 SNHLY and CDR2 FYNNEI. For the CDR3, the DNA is TGTGCCAAGCGGGCGGGAGGGTCCTACGAGCAGTACTTC. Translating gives CAKRAGGSYEQYF.